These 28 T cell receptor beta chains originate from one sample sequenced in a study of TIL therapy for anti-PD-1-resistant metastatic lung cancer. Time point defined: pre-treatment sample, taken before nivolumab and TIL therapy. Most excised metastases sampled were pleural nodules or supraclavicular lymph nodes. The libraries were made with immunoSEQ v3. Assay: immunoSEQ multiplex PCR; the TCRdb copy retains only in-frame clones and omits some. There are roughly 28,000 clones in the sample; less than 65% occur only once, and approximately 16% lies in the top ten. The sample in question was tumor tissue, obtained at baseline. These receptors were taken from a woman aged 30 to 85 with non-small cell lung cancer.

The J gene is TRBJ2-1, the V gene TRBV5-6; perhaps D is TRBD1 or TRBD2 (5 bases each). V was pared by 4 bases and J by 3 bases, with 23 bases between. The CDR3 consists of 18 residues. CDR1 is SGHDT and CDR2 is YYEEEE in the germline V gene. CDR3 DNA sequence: TGTGCCAGCAGCCTTCTATCCGGGGCTAGAGGCCTCTACAATGAGCAGTTCTTC. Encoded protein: CASSLLSGARGLYNEQFF.

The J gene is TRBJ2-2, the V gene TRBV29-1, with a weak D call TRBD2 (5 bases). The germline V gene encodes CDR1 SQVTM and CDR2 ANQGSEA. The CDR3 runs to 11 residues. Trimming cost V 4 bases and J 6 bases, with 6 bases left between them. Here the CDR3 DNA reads TGCAGCGTTGCGGGGTCCGGGGAGCTGTTTTTT. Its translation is CSVAGSGELFF.

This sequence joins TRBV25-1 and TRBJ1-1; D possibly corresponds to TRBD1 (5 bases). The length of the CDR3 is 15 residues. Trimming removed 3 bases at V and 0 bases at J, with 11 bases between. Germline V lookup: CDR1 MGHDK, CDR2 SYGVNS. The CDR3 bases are TGTGCCAGCAGTGATGGGACGGCCATGAACACTGAAGCTTTCTTT. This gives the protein CASSDGTAMNTEAFF.

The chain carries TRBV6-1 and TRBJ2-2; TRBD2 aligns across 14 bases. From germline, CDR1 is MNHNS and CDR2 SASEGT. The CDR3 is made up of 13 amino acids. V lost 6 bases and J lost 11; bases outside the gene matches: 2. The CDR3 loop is CASRGTSGSELFF. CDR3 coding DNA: TGTGCCAGCAGGGGGACTAGCGGGAGTGAGCTGTTTTTT.

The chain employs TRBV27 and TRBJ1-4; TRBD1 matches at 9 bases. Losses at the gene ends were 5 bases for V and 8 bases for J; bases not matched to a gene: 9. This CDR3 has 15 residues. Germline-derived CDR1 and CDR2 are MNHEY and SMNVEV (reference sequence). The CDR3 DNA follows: TGTGCCAGCAGTCGGGTGGGGACAGGGAGCGAAAAACTGTTTTTT. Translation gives CASSRVGTGSEKLFF.

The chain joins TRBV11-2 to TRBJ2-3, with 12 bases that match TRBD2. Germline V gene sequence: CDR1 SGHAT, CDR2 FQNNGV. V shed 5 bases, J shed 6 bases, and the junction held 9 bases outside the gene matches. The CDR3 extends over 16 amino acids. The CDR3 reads CASSQRLAGVGDTQYF. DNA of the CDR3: TGTGCCAGCAGCCAAAGACTAGCGGGAGTTGGGGATACGCAGTATTTT.

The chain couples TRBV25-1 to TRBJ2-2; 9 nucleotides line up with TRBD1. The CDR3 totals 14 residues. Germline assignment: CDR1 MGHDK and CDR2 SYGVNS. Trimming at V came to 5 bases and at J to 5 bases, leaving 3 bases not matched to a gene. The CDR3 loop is CASSWTGVTGELFF. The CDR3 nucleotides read TGTGCCAGCAGTTGGACAGGGGTGACCGGGGAGCTGTTTTTT.

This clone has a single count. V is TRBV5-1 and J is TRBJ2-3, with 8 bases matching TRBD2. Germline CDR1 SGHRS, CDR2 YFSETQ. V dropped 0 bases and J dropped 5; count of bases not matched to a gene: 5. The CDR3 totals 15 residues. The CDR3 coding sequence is TGCGCCAGCAGCTTGGATGGAGCGGGGGTAGATACGCAGTATTTT. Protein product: CASSLDGAGVDTQYF.

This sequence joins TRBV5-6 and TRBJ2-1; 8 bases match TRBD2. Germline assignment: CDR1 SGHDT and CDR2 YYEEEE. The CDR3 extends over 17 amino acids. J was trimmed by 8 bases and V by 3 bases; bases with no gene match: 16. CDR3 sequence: CASSSIAGIDPGDEQFF. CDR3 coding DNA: TGTGCCAGCAGCTCAATAGCGGGAATTGATCCCGGCGATGAGCAGTTCTTC.

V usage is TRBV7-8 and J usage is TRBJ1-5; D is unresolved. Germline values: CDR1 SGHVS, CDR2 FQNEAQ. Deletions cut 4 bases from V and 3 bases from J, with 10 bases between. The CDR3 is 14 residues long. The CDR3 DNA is TGTGCCAGCAGCTACGGCGGAAACAATCAGCCCCAGCATTTT. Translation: CASSYGGNNQPQHF.

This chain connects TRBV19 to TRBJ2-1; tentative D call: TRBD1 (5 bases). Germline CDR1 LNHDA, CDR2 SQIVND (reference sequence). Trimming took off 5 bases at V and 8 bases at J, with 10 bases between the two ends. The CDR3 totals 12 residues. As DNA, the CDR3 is TGTGCCAGTAGTCGTCCAGGGCATGAGCAGTTCTTC. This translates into CASSRPGHEQFF.

The CDR3 reads CASSFGTSYEQYF. The CDR3 bases are TGTGCCAGCAGCTTCGGGACCTCCTACGAGCAGTACTTC. The chain combines TRBV5-5 with TRBJ2-7, with D perhaps being TRBD1 or TRBD2 (5 bases each). CDR3 size: 13 residues. CDR1 and CDR2 (germline): SGHKS, YYEKEE (reference sequence). V lost 2 bases to trimming and J lost 0 bases, with 6 bases between them.

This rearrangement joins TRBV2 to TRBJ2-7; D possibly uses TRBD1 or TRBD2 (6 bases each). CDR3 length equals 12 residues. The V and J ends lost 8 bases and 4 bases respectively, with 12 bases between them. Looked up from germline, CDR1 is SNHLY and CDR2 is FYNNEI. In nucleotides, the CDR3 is TGTGCCAGCGAAGAAGGGGGGTACGAGCAGTACTTC. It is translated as CASEEGGYEQYF. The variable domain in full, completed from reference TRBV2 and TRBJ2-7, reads EPEVTQTPSHQVTQMGQEVILRCVPISNHLYFYWYRQILGQKVEFLVSFYNNEISEKSEIFDDQFSVERPDGSNFTLKIRSTKLEDSAMYFCASEEGGYEQYFGPGTRLTVT.

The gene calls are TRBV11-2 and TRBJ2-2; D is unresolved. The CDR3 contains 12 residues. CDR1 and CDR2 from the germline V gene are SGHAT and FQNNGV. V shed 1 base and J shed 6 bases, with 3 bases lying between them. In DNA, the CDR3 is TGTGCCAGCAGCTTAGGGGCCGGGGAGCTGTTTTTT. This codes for CASSLGAGELFF.

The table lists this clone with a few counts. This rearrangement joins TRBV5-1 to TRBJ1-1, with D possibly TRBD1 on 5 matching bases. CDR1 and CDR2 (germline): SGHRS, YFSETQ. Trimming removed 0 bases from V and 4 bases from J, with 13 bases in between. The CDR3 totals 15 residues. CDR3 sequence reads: CASSLVTGKGTEAFF. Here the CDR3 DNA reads TGCGCCAGCAGCTTGGTTACAGGCAAGGGCACTGAAGCTTTCTTT.

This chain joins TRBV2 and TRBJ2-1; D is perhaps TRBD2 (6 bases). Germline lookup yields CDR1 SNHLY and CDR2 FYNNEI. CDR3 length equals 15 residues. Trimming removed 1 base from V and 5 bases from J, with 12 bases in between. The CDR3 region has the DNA TGTGCCAGCAGTGAAGGGGACTTCCTAAACAATGAGCAGTTCTTC. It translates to CASSEGDFLNNEQFF.

For the CDR3, the DNA is TGCAGCGTTGCTGGGCGTTGGACTGAAGCTTTCTTT. Translating it yields CSVAGRWTEAFF. The J gene is TRBJ1-1, the V gene TRBV29-1, with D unclear. The V end lost 4 bases, the J end lost 5 bases, and 11 bases lay between the germline ends. CDR1 and CDR2 from the germline V gene are SQVTM and ANQGSEA. CDR3 size: 12 residues.

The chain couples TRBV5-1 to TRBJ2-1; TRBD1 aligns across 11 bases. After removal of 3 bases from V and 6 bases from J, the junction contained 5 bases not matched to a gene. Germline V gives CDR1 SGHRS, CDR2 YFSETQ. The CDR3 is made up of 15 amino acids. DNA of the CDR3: TGCGCCAGCAGCTGGGCGGGACAGGGGGGCAATGAGCAGTTCTTC. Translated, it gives CASSWAGQGGNEQFF.

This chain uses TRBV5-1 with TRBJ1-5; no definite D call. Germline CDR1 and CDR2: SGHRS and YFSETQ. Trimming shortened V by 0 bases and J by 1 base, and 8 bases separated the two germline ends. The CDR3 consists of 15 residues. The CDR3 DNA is TGCGCCAGCAGCTTGGCTCCCTCCAGCAATCAGCCCCAGCATTTT. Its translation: CASSLAPSSNQPQHF.

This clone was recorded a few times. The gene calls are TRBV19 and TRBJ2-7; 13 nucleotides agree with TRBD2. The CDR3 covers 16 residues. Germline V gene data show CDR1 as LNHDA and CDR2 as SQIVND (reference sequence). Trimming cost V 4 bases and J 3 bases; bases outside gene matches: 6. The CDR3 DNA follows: TGTGCCAGTAGTAGAGGACTAGCGGGGGAACTCTACGAGCAGTACTTC. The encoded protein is CASSRGLAGELYEQYF.

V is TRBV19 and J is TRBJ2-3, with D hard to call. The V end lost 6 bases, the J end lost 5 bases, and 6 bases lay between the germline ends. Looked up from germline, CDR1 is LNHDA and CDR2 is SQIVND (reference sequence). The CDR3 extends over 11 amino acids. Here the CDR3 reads CASRVGDTQYF. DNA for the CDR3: TGTGCCAGTAGGGTAGGAGATACGCAGTATTTT.

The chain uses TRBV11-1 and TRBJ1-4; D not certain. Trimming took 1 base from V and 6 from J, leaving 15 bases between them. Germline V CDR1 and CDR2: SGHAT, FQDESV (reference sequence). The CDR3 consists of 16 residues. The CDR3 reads CASSLDGLRRYEKLFF. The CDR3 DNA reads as TGTGCCAGCAGCTTAGATGGCCTACGACGCTATGAAAAACTGTTTTTT.

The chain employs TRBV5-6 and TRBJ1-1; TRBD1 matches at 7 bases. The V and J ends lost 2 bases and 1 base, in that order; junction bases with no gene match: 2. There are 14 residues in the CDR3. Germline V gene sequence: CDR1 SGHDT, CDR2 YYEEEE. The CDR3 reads CASSFGTANTEAFF. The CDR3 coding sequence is TGTGCCAGCAGCTTTGGGACAGCGAACACTGAAGCTTTCTTT. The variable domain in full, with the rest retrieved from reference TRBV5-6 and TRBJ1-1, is DAGVTQSPTHLIKTRGQQVTLRCSPKSGHDTVSWYQQALGQGPQFIFQYYEEEERQRGNFPDRFSGHQFPNYSSELNVNALLLGDSALYLCASSFGTANTEAFFGQGTRLTVV.

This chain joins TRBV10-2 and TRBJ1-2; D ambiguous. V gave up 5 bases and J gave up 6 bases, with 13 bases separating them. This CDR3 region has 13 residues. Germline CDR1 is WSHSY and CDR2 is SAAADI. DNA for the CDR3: TGCGCCAGCAGTTCCCTCCAACGGGATGGCTACACCTTC. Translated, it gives CASSSLQRDGYTF.

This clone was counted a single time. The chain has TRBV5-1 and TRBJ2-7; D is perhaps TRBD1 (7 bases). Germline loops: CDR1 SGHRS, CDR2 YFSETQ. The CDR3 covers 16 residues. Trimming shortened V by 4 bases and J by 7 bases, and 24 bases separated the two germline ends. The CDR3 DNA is TGCGCCAGCAGCCTGCGATCCGGGACAGCTGCGGGGGAGCAGTACTTC. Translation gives CASSLRSGTAAGEQYF.

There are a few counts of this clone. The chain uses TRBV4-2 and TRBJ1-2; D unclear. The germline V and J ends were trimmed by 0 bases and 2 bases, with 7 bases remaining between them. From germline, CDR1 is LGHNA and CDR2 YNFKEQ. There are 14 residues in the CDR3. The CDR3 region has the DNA TGTGCCAGCAGCCAAGATTCAGCCAACTATGGCTACACCTTC. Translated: CASSQDSANYGYTF.

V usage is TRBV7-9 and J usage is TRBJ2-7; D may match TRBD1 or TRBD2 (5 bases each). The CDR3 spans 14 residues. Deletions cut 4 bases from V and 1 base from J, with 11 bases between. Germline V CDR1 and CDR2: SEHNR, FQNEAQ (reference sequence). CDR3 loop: CASSWGRLSYEQYF. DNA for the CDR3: TGTGCCAGCAGCTGGGGACGCCTTTCCTACGAGCAGTACTTC.

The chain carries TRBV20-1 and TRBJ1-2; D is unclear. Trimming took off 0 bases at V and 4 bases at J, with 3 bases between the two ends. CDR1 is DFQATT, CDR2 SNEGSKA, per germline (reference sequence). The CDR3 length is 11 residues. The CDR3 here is CSAREGYGYTF. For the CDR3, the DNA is TGCAGTGCTAGAGAGGGCTATGGCTACACCTTC.